This T cell receptor (beta chain) was observed in a study of CD8+ T cells in alopecia areata. As the sequencing template, cDNA was produced by extracting RNA and reverse transcribing it. Sequenced by immunoSEQ multiplex PCR; TCRdb stores in-frame clones only, minus some. The sample yields some 14,000 clones, 50% to 60% seen once. V was pared by 3 bases and J by 2 bases, with 5 bases between. The CDR3 sequence is 13 residues long. Germline V gene lookup returns CDR1 MDHEN and CDR2 SYDVKM. CD4+ lymphocytes from 4 or 5 patients underwent sorting into CD25+CD127- populations. Punch biopsies of lesional scalp, plus peripheral blood, were taken from alopecia areata patients. This clone came up a few times. What it recognizes is unknown. Study outcomes and limitations: Compared with normal scalp, lesional scalp had higher clonality and more expanded CD8+ clones. Patients displayed less clarity in TCR sharing than mice, a finding possibly related to HLA. Sequencing of scalp tissue also captures the resident alphabeta T cells of normal skin.

This chain links TRBV28 with TRBJ1-5; D is unresolved. The sequencing input was CD4+ Tregs sorted from blood. The clonotype originates from a human donor with alopecia areata. CDR3 region: CASSLLGNQPQHF. Here the CDR3 DNA reads TGTGCCAGCAGTTTGTTGGGCAATCAGCCCCAGCATTTT.